This TCR beta chain was retrieved from a study of CD8 T cells in ankylosing spondylitis (dated by TCRdb to 2016 to 2017). Study-level background: The study set out to find disease-linked TCR variants by profiling T cell receptor beta repertoires in ankylosing spondylitis patients and healthy donors. The full study cohort was made up of approximately 24 ankylosing spondylitis patients and fewer than 120 healthy donors. Samples of peripheral blood were taken, and for ankylosing spondylitis patients, synovial fluid was collected as well.

The instrument given in TCRdb is Illumina HiSeq 2500. TCR beta libraries were prepared by quantitative 5'-RACE with molecular barcodes. The authors' pipeline ran thus. A new computational method, built on a probabilistic model of VDJ rearrangement, was used to identify disease-linked TCR variants. TCRdb reprocessed the public reads (quality trimming at Q25 with fastp, clone calling with MiXCR) and kept in-frame beta chains. Rows with one shared CDR3 protein collapse into an entry with the most common genes and DNA. In this record, the V and J calls reflect TCRdb's handling and not the investigators' own analysis. The sample has about 450,000 distinct CDR3 sequences on record, roughly 26% of them singletons. About 0.9% of the sample goes to the ten largest clones. To note about this clonotype: Its antigen is still unknown. No per-base quality is available; no much larger clone lies one base away.

V was cut back by 2 bases and J by 5 bases, leaving a gap of 12 bases between them. From the cysteine up to the phenylalanine, the CDR3 has a length of 14 residues. Only the CDR3 portion is preserved as DNA: 42 bases, with reading frame beginning at the first base. Findings and caveats that apply to the study as a whole: Some motif variants were previously reported in synovial fluid and blood of reactive arthritis patients, suggesting common disease-initiation mechanisms. A TCR beta motif of eight highly homologous amino acid variants appeared characteristic of blood from ankylosing spondylitis patients. A CD8+ phenotype was shown by the disease-linked clones, which were found at relatively low frequencies in peripheral blood. The disease-linked clones were reported to be significantly enriched in matched synovial fluid samples from ankylosing spondylitis patients.

The receptor was derived from a male donor with ankylosing spondylitis. The material sequenced was blood, either unsorted or a sorted T cell fraction (not recorded which). Recombination linked TRBV12-3 or TRBV12-4 to TRBJ2-5, with the D segment identity uncertain. The CDR3 in this case is CASSLNRIGETQYF. The bases are TGTGCCAGCAGTTTAAATAGGATCGGTGAGACCCAGTACTTC.